The T cell receptor (beta chain) under discussion was sequenced for a study of blood T cell repertoires in COVID-19. Study as a whole: Whether acute or convalescent, the COVID-19 samples came from the United States, Italy and Spain. From T cells, B-cell-depleted T cells, or PBMCs came the material, which was cDNA or gDNA.

In the study's own analysis: The assay estimated nucleated cells by amplifying reference gene primers. Generated by immunoSEQ multiplex PCR, the TCRdb table keeps only in-frame clones and is missing some. V, J and clone size reflect that table, while D and trimming were determined from the DNA. The top ten hold 25% to 35% of the sample, which has around 80,000 clones, around 80% seen once. Germline V gene lookup returns CDR1 GTSNPN and CDR2 SVGIG (reference sequence). V was cut by 5 bases and J by 3 bases, with 11 bases left in between. This CDR3 region has 12 residues. The sequenced material came from peripheral blood. V is TRBV30 and J is TRBJ2-7; D is perhaps TRBD2 (6 bases). The origin of this receptor is an elderly woman with acute or convalescent COVID-19. CDR3 sequence reads: CAWGGLRYEQYF. CDR3 nucleotides: TGTGCCTGGGGAGGACTACGCTACGAGCAGTACTTC. The full variable domain, completed using reference TRBV30 and TRBJ2-7, is SQTIHQWPATLVQPVGSPLSLECTVEGTSNPNLYWYRQAAGRGLQLLFYSVGIGQISSEVPQNLSASRPQDRQFILSSKKLLLSDSGFYLCAWGGLRYEQYFGPGTRLTVT.